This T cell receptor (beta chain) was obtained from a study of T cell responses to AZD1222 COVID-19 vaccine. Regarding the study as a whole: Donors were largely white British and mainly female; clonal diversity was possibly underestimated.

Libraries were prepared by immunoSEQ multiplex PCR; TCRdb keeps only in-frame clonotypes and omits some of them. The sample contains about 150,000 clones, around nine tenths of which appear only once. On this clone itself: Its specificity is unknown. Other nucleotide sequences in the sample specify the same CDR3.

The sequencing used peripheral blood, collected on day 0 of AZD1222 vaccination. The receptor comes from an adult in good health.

The CDR3 here is CASSPTSSYEQYF. In nucleotides, the CDR3 is TGTGCCAGCTCACCAACCTCCAGCTACGAGCAGTACTTC. J is TRBJ2-7 and V is TRBV18; D remains ambiguous. The CDR3 consists of 13 residues. Germline values: CDR1 KGHSH, CDR2 LQKENI. Trimming removed 2 bases from V and 3 bases from J, with 8 bases in between.